This T cell receptor beta chain is from a study of blood T cell repertoires in COVID-19. Study-level information: The samples span acute and convalescent COVID-19 from the United States, Italy and Spain. The cDNA or gDNA used as material had been derived from T cells, B-cell-depleted T cells, or PBMCs.

As originally analysed: Reference gene primer amplification yielded estimated nucleated cell counts. Sequenced by immunoSEQ multiplex PCR; TCRdb stores in-frame clones only, minus some. V and J calls and clone size follow that table, whereas D and trimming were derived from the DNA. Among 300,000 to 400,000 clones listed, more than 75% were seen once. The germline gives CDR1 SGHNT, CDR2 YYREEE (reference sequence). The CDR3 length is 15 residues. V was trimmed by 2 bases and J by 6 bases, leaving 14 bases between them. The Seattle site enrolled patients during active infection and followed them longitudinally.

This rearrangement joins TRBV5-4 to TRBJ1-4; D gene unclear. The sequenced sample consisted of peripheral blood. The clonotype originates from a woman aged 50 to 60 with COVID-19, enrolled during active disease. For the CDR3, the DNA is TGTGCCAGCAGCTTTTCATCTAGGAGGGATGAAAAACTGTTTTTT. Its translation is CASSFSSRRDEKLFF. Full variable domain (missing parts from reference TRBV5-4 and TRBJ1-4): ETGVTQSPTHLIKTRGQQVTLRCSSQSGHNTVSWYQQALGQGPQFIFQYYREEENGRGNFPPRFSGLQFPNYSSELNVNALELDDSALYLCASSFSSRRDEKLFFGSGTQLSVL.